The present T cell receptor (beta chain) was sequenced within a study of human T cells and chemical hapten exposure (dated by TCRdb to the early 2020s). Describing the broader study: For sensitization, 2% DPC in acetone was applied to a 2 cm by 2 cm area of upper inner arm skin. Patch testing was performed on the upper back with Finn chambers containing 0.01% DPC, and the patch tests were scored after 6 days according to International Contact Dermatitis Research Group standards. Patient blood was sampled pre-sensitization (week 0) and at 2, 6 and about 24 weeks after DPC sensitization. Throughout the study period of approximately 23 weeks, patients also received therapeutic DPC doses to the scalp every week. Nearly 30 alopecia patients gave blood for TCR sequencing at one to four time points (pre-sensitization, 2, 6 and 24 weeks). Libraries were pooled for sequencing, and per-sample TCR yields varied mainly because of small differences in library volumes within the pool. Peripheral blood TCR repertoire changes were tracked in vivo in alopecia patients during primary and secondary sensitization to the hapten diphenylcyclopropenone (DPC). Alopecia areata with under or over 50% scalp involvement, alopecia totalis and alopecia universalis were represented in the patient cohort, which was mostly female.

V is pared back by 2 bases and J by 5 bases, with 13 bases lying between the germline termini. From the cysteine through the phenylalanine, the CDR3 covers 16 amino acids. This entry keeps only the CDR3 DNA: 48 bases, framed from base 1. The germline V gene sets CDR1 to ENHRY and CDR2 to SYGVKD. The paper as a whole reports these results and caveats: DPC sensitization did not change how many TCRs were above 1 in 1000 frequency, and no evidence was found of alterations in global repertoire structure. Significantly more large CDR3 similarity clusters were formed by expanded TCRs than by pre-sensitization or healthy control sets, consistent with antigen-driven responses. Repeated subsampling changed both the strength of the expansion versus patch-test correlation and the threshold at which that correlation became significant. All patients had alopecia, a presumed autoimmune disease, so their immune response might differ from that of healthy individuals. Patch test score was positively correlated with the number of PT1 expanded TCRs, with significance at thresholds 8, 16 and 32 but not at 4.

Library construction relied on RACE. The data were produced on a NextSeq 500. During library preparation, unique molecular identifiers were attached to individual cDNA molecules so that TCRs could be counted quantitatively and reproducibly. Both TCR alpha and TCR beta chains were sequenced from each blood RNA sample. Per the authors' processing: A median of about 100,000 TCRs per sample was observed, with a range of about 20,000 to 750,000. The Decombinator software suite was used to annotate the V, J and CDR3 of the TCR reads. To make PS versus PT1 abundance plots, every sample was subsampled to the same number of TCRs (28,000). Expanded TCRs were defined as absent before sensitization and observed at least eight times at the 2-week time point. In TCRdb, the public reads were trimmed at Q25 with fastp and aligned with MiXCR, with productive beta chains retained. Rows matching on CDR3 protein sequence are summarized as one entry with the most common DNA and genes. The V and J calls and clone size are TCRdb's, not the authors'. The table for this sample lists 70,000 or so distinct CDR3 sequences; 11% of them were counted only once. Of the sample, roughly 1.5% is held by the ten largest clones.

Taken with the paper, the label for time point translates to: patch test 3, about 24 weeks after DPC sensitization. The sample's treatment or condition label, decoded: therapeutic diphenylcyclopropenone sensitization with weekly scalp DPC. At every patch-test visit, the blood draw took place before the patch test was put on. Patients were eligible if aged 18 to 70, diagnosed with alopecia and judged suitable for DPC therapy, and pregnant patients were excluded. Total RNA was extracted from unfractionated whole blood that had been collected in Tempus Blood RNA tubes. This clonotype was found many times. The clone's antigen remains unknown. The record has no base qualities; no much larger clone is one base away.

This receptor was obtained from a woman in her fifties or sixties with alopecia areata. Some clones in this sample may be carry-over from other donors' samples. This specimen was whole blood, taken in connection with sensitization to the hapten diphenylcyclopropenone (DPC). The chain links TRBV10-3 with TRBJ1-6; 6 matching bases give a weak D call of TRBD1. The CDR3 loop reads CAISERGGLNNSPLHF. The DNA sequence is as follows: TGTGCCATCAGTGAGAGAGGGGGGTTGAATAATTCACCCCTCCACTTT.